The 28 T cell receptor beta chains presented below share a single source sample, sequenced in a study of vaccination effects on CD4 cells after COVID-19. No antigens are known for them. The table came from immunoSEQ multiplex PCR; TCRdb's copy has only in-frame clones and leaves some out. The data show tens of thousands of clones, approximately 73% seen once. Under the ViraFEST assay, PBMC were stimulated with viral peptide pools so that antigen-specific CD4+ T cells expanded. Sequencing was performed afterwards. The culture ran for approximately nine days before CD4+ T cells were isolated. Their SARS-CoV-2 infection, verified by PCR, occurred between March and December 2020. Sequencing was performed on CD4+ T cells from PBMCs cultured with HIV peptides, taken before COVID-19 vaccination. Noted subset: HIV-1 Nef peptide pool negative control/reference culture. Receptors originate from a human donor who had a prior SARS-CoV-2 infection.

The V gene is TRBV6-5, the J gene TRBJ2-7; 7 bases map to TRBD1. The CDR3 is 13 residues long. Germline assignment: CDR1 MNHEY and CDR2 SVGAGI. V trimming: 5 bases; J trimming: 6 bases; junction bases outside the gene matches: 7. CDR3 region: CASSMTGLSEQYF. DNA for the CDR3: TGTGCCAGCAGTATGACAGGGTTAAGCGAGCAGTACTTC.

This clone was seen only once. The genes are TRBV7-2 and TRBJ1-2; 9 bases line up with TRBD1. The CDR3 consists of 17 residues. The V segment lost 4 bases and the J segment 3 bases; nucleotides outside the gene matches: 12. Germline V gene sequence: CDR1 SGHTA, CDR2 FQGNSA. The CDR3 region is CASSSTLGQGWYYGYTF. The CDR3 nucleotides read TGTGCCAGCAGCTCAACCCTCGGACAGGGGTGGTACTATGGCTACACCTTC.

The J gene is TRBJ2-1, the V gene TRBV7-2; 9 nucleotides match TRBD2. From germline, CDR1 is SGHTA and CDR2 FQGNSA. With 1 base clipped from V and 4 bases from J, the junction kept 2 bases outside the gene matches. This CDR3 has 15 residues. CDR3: CASSLDAGGYNEQFF. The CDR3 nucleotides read TGTGCCAGCAGCTTAGATGCGGGAGGGTACAATGAGCAGTTCTTC.

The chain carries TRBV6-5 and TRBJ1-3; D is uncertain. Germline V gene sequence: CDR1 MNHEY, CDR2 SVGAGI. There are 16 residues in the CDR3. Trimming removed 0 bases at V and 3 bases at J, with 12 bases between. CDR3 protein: CASSYSPVHRGNTIYF. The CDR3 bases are TGTGCCAGCAGTTACTCGCCAGTCCATCGTGGAAACACCATATATTTT.

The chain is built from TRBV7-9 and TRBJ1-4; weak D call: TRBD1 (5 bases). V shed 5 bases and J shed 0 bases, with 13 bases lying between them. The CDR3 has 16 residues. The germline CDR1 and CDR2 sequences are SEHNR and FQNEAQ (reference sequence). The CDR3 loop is CASSHLGGATNEKLFF. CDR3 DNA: TGTGCCAGCAGCCACTTGGGGGGAGCAACTAATGAAAAACTGTTTTTT. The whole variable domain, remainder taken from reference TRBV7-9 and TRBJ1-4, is DTGVSQNPRHKITKRGQNVTFRCDPISEHNRLYWYRQTLGQGPEFLTYFQNEAQLEKSRLLSDRFSAERPKGSFSTLEIQRTEQGDSAMYLCASSHLGGATNEKLFFGSGTQLSVL.

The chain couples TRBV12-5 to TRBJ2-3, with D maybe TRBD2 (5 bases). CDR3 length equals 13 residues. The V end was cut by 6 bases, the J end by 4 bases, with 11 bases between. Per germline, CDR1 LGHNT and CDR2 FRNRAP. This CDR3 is CASGRTSADTQYF. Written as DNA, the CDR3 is TGTGCTAGTGGCCGCACTAGTGCAGATACGCAGTATTTT.

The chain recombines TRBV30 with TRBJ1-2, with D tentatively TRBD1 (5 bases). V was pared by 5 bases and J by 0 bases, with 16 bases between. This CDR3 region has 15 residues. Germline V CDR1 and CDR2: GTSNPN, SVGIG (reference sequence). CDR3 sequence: CAWDEWGRSNYGYTF. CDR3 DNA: TGTGCCTGGGACGAGTGGGGGAGATCTAACTATGGCTACACCTTC.

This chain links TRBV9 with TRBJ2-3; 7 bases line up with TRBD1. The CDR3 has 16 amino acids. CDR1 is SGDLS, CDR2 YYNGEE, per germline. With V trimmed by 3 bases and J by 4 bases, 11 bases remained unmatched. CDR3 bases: TGTGCCAGCAGCGCGTTAACAGGGGTCCGATCAGATACGCAGTATTTT. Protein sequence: CASSALTGVRSDTQYF.

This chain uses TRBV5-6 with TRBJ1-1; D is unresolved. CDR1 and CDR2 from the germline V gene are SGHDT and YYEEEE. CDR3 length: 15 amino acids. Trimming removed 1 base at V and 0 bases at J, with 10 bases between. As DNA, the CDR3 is TGTGCCAGCAGCTTGTCTCGACGGCTGAACACTGAAGCTTTCTTT. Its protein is CASSLSRRLNTEAFF.

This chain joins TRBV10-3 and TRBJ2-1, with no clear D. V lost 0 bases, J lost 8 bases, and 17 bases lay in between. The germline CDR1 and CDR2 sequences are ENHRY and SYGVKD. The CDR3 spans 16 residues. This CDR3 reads CAISESAGRLGYEQFF. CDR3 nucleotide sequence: TGTGCCATCAGTGAGTCGGCCGGGCGGCTCGGATATGAGCAGTTCTTC.

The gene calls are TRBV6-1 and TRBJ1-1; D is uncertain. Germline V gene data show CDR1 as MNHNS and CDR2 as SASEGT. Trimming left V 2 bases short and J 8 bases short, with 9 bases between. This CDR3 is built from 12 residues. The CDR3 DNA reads TGTGCCAGCAGTGAACGTTTCGTCGAAGCTTTCTTT. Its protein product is CASSERFVEAFF.

The CDR3 loop is CAISESTYSAYGYTF. In nucleotides, the CDR3 is TGTGCCATCAGTGAGTCGACTTACAGCGCCTATGGCTACACCTTC. The genes are TRBV10-3 and TRBJ1-2; D gene unclear. The CDR3 consists of 15 residues. Trimming left V 0 bases short and J 4 bases short, with 12 bases between. CDR1 is ENHRY, CDR2 SYGVKD, per germline.

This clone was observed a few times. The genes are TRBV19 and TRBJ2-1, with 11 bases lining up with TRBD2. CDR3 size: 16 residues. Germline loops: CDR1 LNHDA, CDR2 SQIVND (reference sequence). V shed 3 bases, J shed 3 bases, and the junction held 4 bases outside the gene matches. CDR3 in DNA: TGTGCCAGTAGTATTGGTAGCGGGAGGGTCTACAATGAGCAGTTCTTC. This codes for CASSIGSGRVYNEQFF.

The CDR3 DNA reads as TGTGCCAGCAGCGGACGGGGACAGGTAAACATGAACACTGAAGCTTTCTTT. It codes for CASSGRGQVNMNTEAFF. The rearrangement uses TRBV11-3 and TRBJ1-1; 8 bases fit TRBD1. This CDR3 contains 17 residues. V lost 5 bases, J lost 0 bases, and 11 bases stayed unmatched. Germline lookup yields CDR1 SGHNT and CDR2 YENEEA.

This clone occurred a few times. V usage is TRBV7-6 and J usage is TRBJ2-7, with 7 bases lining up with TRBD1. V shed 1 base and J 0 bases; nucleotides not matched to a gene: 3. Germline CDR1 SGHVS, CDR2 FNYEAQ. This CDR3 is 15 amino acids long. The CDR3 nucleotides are TGTGCCAGCAGCTTAGACAGGGGTCACTCCTACGAGCAGTACTTC. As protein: CASSLDRGHSYEQYF.

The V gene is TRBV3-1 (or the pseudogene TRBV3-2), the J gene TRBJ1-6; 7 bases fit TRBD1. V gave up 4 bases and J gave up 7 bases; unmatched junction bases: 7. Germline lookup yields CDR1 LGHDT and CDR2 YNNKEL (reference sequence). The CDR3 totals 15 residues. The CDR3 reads CASSLNRGGNSPLHF. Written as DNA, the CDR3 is TGTGCCAGCAGCCTTAACAGGGGTGGCAATTCACCCCTCCACTTT.

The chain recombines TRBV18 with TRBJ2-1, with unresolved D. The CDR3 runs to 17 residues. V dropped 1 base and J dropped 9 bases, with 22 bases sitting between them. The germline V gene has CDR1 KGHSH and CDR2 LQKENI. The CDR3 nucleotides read TGTGCCAGCTCACCACTCGCTATTTCCCGGCTCCACATTGAGCAGTTCTTC. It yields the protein CASSPLAISRLHIEQFF.

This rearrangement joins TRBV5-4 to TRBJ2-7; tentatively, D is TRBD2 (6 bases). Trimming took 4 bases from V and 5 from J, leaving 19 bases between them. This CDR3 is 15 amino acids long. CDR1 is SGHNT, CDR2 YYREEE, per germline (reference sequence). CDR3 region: CASSPPGRGADEQYF. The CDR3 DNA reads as TGTGCCAGCAGCCCCCCGGGGCGCGGGGCCGACGAGCAGTACTTC.

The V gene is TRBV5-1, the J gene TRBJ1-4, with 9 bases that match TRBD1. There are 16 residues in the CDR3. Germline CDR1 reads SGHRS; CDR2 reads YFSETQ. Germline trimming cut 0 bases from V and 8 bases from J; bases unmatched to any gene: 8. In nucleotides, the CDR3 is TGCGCCAGCAGCTTGGGGCCACAGGGGGCTGAAGAAAAACTGTTTTTT. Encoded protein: CASSLGPQGAEEKLFF. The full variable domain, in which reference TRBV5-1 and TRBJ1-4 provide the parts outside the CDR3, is KAGVTQTPRYLIKTRGQQVTLSCSPISGHRSVSWYQQTPGQGLQFLFEYFSETQRNKGNFPGRFSGRQFSNSRSEMNVSTLELGDSALYLCASSLGPQGAEEKLFFGSGTQLSVL.

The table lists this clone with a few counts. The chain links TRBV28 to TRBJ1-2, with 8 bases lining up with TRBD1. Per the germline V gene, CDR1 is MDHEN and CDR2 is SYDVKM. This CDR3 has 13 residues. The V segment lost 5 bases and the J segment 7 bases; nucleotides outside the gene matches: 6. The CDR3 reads CASSLTGAGGYTF. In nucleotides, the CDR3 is TGTGCCAGCAGTCTGACAGGGGCGGGTGGCTACACCTTC.

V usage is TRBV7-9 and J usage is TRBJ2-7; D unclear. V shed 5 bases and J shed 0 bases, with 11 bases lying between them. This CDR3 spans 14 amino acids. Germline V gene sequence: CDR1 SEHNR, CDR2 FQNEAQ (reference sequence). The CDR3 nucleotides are TGTGCCAGCAGCCCCCGGACCAGCTCCTACGAGCAGTACTTC. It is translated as CASSPRTSSYEQYF.

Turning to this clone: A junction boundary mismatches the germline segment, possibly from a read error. The chain's CDR3 is CASSILDSRNQAQHF. The DNA for the CDR3 is TGTGCCAGTAGTATCTTGGATTCGAGGAATCAGGCCCAGCATTTT. The V gene is TRBV19, the J gene TRBJ1-5; the D is unclear. CDR1 is LNHDA, CDR2 SQIVND, per germline (reference sequence). CDR3 size: 15 residues. The full variable domain, rest sourced from reference TRBV19 and TRBJ1-5, is DGGITQSPKYLFRKEGQNVTLSCEQNLNHDAMYWYRQDPGQGLRLIYYSQIVNDFQKGDIAEGYSVSREKKESFPLTVTSAQKNPTAFYLCASSILDSRNQAQHFGDGTRLSIL.

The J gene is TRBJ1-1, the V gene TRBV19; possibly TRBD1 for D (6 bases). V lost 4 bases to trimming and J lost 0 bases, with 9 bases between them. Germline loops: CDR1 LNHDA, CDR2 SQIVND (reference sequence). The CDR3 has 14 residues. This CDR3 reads CASSRTVVNTEAFF. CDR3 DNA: TGTGCCAGTAGTAGGACAGTCGTGAACACTGAAGCTTTCTTT.

The CDR3 loop is CASRPTGTIYEQYF. The CDR3 DNA reads as TGTGCCAGCAGACCGACCGGGACAATCTACGAGCAGTACTTC. The chain carries TRBV5-5 and TRBJ2-7, with TRBD1 as a possible D gene (6 bases). CDR3 length equals 14 residues. CDR1 is SGHKS and CDR2 is YYEKEE in the germline V gene (reference sequence). V lost 5 bases and J lost 3, with 15 bases in between.

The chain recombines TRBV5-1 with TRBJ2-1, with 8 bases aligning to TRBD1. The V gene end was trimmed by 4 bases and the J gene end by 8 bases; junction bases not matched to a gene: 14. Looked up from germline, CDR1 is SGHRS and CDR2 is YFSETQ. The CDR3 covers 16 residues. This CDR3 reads CASSPMRTGQSDEQFF. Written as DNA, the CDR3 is TGCGCCAGCAGCCCCATGCGGACAGGGCAAAGCGATGAGCAGTTCTTC.

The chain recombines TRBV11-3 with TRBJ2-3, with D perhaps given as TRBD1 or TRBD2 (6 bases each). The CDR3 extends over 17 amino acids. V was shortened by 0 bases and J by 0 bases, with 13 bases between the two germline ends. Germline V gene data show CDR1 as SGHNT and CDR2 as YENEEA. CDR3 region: CASSLEGGGVSTDTQYF. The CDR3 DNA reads TGTGCCAGCAGCTTAGAAGGAGGGGGTGTTAGCACAGATACGCAGTATTTT.

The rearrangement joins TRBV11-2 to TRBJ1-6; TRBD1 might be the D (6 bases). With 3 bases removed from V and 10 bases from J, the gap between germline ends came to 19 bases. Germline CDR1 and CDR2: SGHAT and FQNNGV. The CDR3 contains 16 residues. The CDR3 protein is CASSLGMGGAHSPLHF. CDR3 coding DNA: TGTGCCAGCAGCTTGGGCATGGGGGGGGCACACTCACCCCTCCACTTT.

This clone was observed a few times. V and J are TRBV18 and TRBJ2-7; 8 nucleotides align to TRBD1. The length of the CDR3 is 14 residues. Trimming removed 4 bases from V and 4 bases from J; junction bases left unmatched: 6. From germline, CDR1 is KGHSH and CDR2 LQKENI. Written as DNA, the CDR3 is TGTGCCAGCTCACGACAGGGGCAGGCTTACGAGCAGTACTTC. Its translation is CASSRQGQAYEQYF.